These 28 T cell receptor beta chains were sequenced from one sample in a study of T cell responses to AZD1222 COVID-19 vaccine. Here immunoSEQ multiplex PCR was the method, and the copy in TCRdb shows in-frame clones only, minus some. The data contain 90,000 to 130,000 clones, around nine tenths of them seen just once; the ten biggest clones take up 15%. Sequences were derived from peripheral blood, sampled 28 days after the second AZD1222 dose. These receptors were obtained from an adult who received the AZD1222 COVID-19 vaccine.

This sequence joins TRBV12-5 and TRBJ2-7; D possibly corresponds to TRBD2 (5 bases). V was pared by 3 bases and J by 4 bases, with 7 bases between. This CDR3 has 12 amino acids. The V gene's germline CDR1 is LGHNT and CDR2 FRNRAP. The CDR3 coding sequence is TGTGCTAGTGGTTTCGGGGAGTACGAGCAGTACTTC. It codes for CASGFGEYEQYF.

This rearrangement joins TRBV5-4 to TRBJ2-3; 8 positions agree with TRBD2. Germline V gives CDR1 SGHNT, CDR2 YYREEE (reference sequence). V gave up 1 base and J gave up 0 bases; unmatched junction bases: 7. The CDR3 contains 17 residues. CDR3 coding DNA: TGTGCCAGCAGCTTGTTTCTAGCGGGTACTAGCACAGATACGCAGTATTTT. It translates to CASSLFLAGTSTDTQYF. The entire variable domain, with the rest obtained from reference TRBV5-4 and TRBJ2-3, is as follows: ETGVTQSPTHLIKTRGQQVTLRCSSQSGHNTVSWYQQALGQGPQFIFQYYREEENGRGNFPPRFSGLQFPNYSSELNVNALELDDSALYLCASSLFLAGTSTDTQYFGPGTRLTVL.

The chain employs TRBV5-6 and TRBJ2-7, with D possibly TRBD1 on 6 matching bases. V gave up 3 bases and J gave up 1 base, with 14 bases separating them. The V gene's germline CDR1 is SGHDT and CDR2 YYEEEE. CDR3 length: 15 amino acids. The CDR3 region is CASSYTGIGSYEQYF. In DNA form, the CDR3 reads TGTGCCAGCAGCTACACAGGGATAGGTTCCTACGAGCAGTACTTC. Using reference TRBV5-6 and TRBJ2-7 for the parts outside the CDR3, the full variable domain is DAGVTQSPTHLIKTRGQQVTLRCSPKSGHDTVSWYQQALGQGPQFIFQYYEEEERQRGNFPDRFSGHQFPNYSSELNVNALLLGDSALYLCASSYTGIGSYEQYFGPGTRLTVT.

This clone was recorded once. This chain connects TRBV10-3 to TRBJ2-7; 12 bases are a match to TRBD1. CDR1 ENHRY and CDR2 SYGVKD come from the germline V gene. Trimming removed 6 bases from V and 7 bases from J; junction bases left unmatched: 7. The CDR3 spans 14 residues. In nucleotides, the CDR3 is TGTGCCATCAGGGGGACAGGGGGCTCCTCTGAGCAGTACTTC. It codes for CAIRGTGGSSEQYF.

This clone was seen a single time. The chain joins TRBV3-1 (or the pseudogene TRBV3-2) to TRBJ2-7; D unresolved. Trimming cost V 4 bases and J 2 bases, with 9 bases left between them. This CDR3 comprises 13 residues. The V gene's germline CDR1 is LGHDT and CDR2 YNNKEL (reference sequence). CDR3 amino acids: CASSRTETYEQYF. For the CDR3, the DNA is TGTGCCAGCAGCCGGACGGAAACCTACGAGCAGTACTTC.

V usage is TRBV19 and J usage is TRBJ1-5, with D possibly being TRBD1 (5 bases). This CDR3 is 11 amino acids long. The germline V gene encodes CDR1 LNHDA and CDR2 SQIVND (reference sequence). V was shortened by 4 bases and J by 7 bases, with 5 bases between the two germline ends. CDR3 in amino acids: CASSKGQPQHF. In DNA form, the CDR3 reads TGTGCCAGTAGTAAGGGGCAGCCCCAGCATTTT.

CDR3 loop: CASSNESNQPQHF. CDR3 nucleotides: TGCGCCAGCAGCAACGAAAGCAATCAGCCCCAGCATTTT. The chain couples TRBV10-2 to TRBJ1-5; D uncertain. The CDR3 is made up of 13 amino acids. CDR1 and CDR2 (germline): WSHSY, SAAADI. Trimming pared 6 bases from V and 1 base from J, leaving 7 bases between.

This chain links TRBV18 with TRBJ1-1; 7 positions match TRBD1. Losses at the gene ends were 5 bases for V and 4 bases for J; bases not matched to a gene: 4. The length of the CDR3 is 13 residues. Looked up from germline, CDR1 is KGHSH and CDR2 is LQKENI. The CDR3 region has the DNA TGTGCCAGCTCAACACAGGGGAGCACTGAAGCTTTCTTT. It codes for CASSTQGSTEAFF.

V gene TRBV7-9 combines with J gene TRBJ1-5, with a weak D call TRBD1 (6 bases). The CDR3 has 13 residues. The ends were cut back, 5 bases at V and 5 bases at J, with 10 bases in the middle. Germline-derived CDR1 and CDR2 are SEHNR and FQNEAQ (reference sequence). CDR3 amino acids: CASSEGGDQPQHF. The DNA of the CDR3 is TGTGCCAGCAGCGAGGGGGGAGATCAGCCCCAGCATTTT.

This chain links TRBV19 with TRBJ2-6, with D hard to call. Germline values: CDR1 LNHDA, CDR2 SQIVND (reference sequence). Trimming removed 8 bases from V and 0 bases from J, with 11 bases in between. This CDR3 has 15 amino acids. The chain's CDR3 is CASRYGISGANVLTF. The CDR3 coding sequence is TGTGCCAGTCGTTACGGTATCTCTGGGGCCAACGTCCTGACTTTC.

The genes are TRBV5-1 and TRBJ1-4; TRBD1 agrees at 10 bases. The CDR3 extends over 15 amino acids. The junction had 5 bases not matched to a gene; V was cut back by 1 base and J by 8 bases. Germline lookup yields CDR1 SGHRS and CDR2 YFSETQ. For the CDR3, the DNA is TGCGCCAGCAGCTTGCAGACAGGGGGCGAGGAAAAACTGTTTTTT. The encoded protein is CASSLQTGGEEKLFF.

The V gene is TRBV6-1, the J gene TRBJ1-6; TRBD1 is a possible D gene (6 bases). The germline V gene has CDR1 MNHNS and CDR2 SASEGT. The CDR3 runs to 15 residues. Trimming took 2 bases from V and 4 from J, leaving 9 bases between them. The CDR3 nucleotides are TGTGCCAGCAGTGAAATTGGACAGTATAATTCACCCCTCCACTTT. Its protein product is CASSEIGQYNSPLHF.

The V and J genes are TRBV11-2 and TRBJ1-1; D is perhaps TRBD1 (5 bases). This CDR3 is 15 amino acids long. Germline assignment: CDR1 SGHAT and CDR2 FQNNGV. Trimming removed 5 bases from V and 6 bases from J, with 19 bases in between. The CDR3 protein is CASSPNRDSGAEAFF. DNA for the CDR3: TGTGCCAGCAGCCCGAACCGGGACTCAGGCGCTGAAGCTTTCTTT.

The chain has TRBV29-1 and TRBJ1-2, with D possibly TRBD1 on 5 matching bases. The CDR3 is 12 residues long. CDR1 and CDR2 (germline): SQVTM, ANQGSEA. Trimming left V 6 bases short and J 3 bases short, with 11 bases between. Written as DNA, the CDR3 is TGCAGCGTACCGGGCAGGGACTATGGCTACACCTTC. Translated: CSVPGRDYGYTF.

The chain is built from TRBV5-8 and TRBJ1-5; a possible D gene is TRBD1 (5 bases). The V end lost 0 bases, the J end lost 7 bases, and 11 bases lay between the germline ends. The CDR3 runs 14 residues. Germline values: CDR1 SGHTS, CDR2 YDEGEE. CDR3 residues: CASSLGDAPQPQHF. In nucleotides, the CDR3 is TGTGCCAGCAGCTTGGGGGACGCTCCCCAGCCCCAGCATTTT.

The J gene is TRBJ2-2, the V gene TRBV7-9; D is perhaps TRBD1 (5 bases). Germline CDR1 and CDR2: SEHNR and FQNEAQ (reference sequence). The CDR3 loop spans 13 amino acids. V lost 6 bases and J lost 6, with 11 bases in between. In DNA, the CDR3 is TGTGCCAGCAGGGTTGGGGCGGCCGGGGAGCTGTTTTTT. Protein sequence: CASRVGAAGELFF. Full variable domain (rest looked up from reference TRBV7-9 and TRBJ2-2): DTGVSQNPRHKITKRGQNVTFRCDPISEHNRLYWYRQTLGQGPEFLTYFQNEAQLEKSRLLSDRFSAERPKGSFSTLEIQRTEQGDSAMYLCASRVGAAGELFFGEGSRLTVL.

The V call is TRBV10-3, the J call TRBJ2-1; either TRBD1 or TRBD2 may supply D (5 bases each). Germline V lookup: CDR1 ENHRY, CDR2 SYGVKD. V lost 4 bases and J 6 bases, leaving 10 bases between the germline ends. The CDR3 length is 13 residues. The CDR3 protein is CAISARDRNEQFF. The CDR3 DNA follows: TGTGCCATCAGTGCCCGGGACCGCAATGAGCAGTTCTTC.

CDR3: CASSSLAKNIQYF. CDR3 bases: TGTGCCAGCAGTTCTCTAGCCAAAAACATTCAGTACTTC. The chain joins TRBV6-2 or TRBV6-3 to TRBJ2-4; D is unclear. Germline V gene data show CDR1 as MNHEY and CDR2 as SVGEGT. There are 13 residues in the CDR3. V was shortened by 4 bases and J by 0 bases, with 4 bases between the two germline ends.

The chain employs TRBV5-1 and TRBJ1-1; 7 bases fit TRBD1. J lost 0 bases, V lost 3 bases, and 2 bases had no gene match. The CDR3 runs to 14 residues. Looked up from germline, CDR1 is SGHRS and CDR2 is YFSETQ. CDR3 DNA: TGCGCCAGCAGCTACGGGACAGTGAACACTGAAGCTTTCTTT. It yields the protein CASSYGTVNTEAFF.

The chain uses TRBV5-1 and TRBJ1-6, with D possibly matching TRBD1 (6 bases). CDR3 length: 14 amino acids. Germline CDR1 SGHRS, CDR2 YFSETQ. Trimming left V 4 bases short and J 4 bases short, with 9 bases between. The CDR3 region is CASSPQGYNSPLHF. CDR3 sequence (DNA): TGCGCCAGCAGCCCACAGGGATATAATTCACCCCTCCACTTT.

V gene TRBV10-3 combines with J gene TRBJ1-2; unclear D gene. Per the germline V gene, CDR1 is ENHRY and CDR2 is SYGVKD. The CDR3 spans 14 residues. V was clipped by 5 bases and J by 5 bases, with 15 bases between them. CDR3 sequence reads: CAISPTRETYGYTF. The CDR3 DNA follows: TGTGCCATCAGTCCGACAAGAGAGACGTATGGCTACACCTTC.

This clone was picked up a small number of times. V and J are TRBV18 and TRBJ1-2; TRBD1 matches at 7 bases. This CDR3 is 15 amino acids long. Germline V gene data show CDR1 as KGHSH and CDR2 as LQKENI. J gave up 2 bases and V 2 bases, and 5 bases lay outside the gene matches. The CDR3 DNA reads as TGTGCCAGCTCACCAAACAGGGGAGGAAACTATGGCTACACCTTC. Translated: CASSPNRGGNYGYTF. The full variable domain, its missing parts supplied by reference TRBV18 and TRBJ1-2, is NAGVMQNPRHLVRRRGQEARLRCSPMKGHSHVYWYRQLPEEGLKFMVYLQKENIIDESGMPKERFSAEFPKEGPSILRIQQVVRGDSAAYFCASSPNRGGNYGYTFGSGTRLTVV.

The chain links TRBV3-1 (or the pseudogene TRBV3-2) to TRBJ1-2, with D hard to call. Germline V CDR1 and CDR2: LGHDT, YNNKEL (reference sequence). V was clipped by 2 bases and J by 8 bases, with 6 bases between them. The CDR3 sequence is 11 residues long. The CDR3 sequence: CASSQIGGYTF. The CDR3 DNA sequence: TGTGCCAGCAGCCAAATAGGGGGCTACACCTTC.

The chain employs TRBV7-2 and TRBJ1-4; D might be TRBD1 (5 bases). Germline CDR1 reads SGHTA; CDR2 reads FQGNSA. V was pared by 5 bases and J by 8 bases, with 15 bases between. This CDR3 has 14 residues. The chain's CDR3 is CASSTGQGGEKLFF. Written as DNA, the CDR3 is TGTGCCAGCAGCACGGGGCAGGGAGGGGAAAAACTGTTTTTT.

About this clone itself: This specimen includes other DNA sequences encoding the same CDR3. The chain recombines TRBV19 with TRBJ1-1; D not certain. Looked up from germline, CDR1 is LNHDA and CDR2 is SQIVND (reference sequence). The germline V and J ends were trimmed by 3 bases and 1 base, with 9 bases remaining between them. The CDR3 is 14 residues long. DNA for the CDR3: TGTGCCAGTAGTATCGGCAGAACGAACACTGAAGCTTTCTTT. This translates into CASSIGRTNTEAFF. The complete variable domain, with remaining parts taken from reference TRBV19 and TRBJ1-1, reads DGGITQSPKYLFRKEGQNVTLSCEQNLNHDAMYWYRQDPGQGLRLIYYSQIVNDFQKGDIAEGYSVSREKKESFPLTVTSAQKNPTAFYLCASSIGRTNTEAFFGQGTRLTVV.

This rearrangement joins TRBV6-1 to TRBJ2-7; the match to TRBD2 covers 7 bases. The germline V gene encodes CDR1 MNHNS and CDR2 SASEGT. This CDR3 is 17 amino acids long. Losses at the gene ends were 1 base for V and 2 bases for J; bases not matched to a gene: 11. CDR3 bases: TGTGCCAGCAGTGAAGTAAATGGGGGGGACCCAACCTACGAGCAGTACTTC. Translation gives CASSEVNGGDPTYEQYF.

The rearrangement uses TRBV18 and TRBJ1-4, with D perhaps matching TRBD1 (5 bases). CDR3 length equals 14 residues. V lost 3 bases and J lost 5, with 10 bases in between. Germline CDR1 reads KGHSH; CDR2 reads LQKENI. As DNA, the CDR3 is TGTGCCAGCTCACCCAGCCAGGGCAATGAAAAACTGTTTTTT. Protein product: CASSPSQGNEKLFF. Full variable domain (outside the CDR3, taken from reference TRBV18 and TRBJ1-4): NAGVMQNPRHLVRRRGQEARLRCSPMKGHSHVYWYRQLPEEGLKFMVYLQKENIIDESGMPKERFSAEFPKEGPSILRIQQVVRGDSAAYFCASSPSQGNEKLFFGSGTQLSVL.

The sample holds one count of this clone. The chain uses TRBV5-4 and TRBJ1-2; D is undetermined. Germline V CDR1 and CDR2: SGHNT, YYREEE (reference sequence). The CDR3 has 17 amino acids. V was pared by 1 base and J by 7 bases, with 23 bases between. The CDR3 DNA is TGTGCCAGCAGCTTGAGGTTACCGGATCTTCGGGTGGGTGGCTACACCTTC. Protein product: CASSLRLPDLRVGGYTF.